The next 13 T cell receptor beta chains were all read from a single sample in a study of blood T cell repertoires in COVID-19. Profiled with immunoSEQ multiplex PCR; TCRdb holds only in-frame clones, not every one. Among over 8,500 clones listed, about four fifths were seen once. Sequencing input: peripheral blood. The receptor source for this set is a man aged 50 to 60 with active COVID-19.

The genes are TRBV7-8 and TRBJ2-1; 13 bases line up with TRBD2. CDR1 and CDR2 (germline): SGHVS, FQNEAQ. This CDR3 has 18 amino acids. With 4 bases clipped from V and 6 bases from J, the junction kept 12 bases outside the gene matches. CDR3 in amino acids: CASSSIGLAGVWSNEQFF. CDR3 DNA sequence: TGTGCCAGCAGCTCCATCGGACTAGCGGGAGTATGGTCCAATGAGCAGTTCTTC.

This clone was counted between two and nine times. The CDR3 DNA is TGTGCCAGCAGTGGAGGGACCTCTGGAAACACCATATATTTT. This codes for CASSGGTSGNTIYF. V gene TRBV9 combines with J gene TRBJ1-3; TRBD1 might be the D (5 bases). In germline, CDR1 is SGDLS, CDR2 YYNGEE. With 5 bases removed from V and 0 bases from J, the gap between germline ends came to 9 bases. The CDR3 totals 14 residues.

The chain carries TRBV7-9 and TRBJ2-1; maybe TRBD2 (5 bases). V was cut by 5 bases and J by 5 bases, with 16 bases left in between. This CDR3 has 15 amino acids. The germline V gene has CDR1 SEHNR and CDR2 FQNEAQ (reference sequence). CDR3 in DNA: TGTGCCAGCAGCGGTGACTACAACCCAAACAATGAGCAGTTCTTC. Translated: CASSGDYNPNNEQFF.

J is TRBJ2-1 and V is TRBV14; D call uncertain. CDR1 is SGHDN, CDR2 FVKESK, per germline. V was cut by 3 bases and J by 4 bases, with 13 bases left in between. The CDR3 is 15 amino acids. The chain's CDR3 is CASSHPESTYNEQFF. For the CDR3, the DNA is TGTGCCAGCAGCCACCCGGAGTCCACTTACAATGAGCAGTTCTTC.

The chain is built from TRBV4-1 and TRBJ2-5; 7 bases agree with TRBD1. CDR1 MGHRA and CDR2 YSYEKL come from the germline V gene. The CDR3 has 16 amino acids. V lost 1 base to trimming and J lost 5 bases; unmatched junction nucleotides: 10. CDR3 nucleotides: TGCGCCAGCAGCCAAGCCCGTGGACAGGAACACGAGACCCAGTACTTC. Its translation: CASSQARGQEHETQYF.

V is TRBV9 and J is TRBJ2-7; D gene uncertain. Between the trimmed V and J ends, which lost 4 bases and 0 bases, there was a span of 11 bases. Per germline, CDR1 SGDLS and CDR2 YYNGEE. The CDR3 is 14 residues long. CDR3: CASSPRQSSYEQYF. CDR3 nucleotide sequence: TGTGCCAGCAGCCCGCGACAAAGCTCCTACGAGCAGTACTTC.

CDR3 sequence reads: CASSRYREREQYF. CDR3 in DNA: TGTGCCAGCAGTCGATACAGGGAACGCGAGCAGTACTTC. The chain has TRBV6-6 and TRBJ2-7; tentative D call: TRBD1 (6 bases). Trimming shortened V by 5 bases and J by 6 bases, and 14 bases separated the two germline ends. In germline, CDR1 is MNHNY, CDR2 SVGAGI (reference sequence). There are 13 residues in the CDR3.

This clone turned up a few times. CDR3 sequence reads: CASSSLTASRNEQFF. The CDR3 DNA reads TGTGCCAGCAGCTCCCTCACTGCTAGCCGGAATGAGCAGTTCTTC. V and J are TRBV6-4 and TRBJ2-1; a possible D gene is TRBD2 (5 bases). This CDR3 comprises 15 residues. V was trimmed by 6 bases and J by 7 bases, leaving 19 bases between them. CDR1 MRHNA and CDR2 SNTAGT come from the germline V gene.

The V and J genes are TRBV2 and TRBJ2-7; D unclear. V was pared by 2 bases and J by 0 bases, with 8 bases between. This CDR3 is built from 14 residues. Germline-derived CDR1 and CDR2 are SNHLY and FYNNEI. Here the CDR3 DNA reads TGTGCCAGCAGTGAACTAACCGCCTCCTACGAGCAGTACTTC. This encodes CASSELTASYEQYF.

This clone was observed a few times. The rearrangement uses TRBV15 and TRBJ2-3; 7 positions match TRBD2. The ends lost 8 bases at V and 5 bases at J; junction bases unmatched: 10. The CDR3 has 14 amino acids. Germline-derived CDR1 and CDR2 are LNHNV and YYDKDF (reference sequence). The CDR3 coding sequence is TGTGCCACCGGGCAGGGCGGGAGAGGAGATACGCAGTATTTT. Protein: CATGQGGRGDTQYF.

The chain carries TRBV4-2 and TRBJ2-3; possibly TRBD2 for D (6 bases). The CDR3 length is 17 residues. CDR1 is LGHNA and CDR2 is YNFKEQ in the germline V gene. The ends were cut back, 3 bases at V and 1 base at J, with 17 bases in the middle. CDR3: CASSQTQLAKGTDTQYF. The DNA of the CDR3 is TGTGCCAGCAGCCAGACTCAACTAGCCAAAGGCACAGATACGCAGTATTTT.

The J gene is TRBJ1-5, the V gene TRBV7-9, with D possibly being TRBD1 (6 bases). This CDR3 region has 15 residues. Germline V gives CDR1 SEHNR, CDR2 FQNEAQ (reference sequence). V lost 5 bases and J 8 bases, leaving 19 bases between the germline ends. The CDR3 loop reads CASSPTDSLGEPQHF. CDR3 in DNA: TGTGCCAGCAGCCCGACGGACAGTCTTGGAGAGCCCCAGCATTTT.

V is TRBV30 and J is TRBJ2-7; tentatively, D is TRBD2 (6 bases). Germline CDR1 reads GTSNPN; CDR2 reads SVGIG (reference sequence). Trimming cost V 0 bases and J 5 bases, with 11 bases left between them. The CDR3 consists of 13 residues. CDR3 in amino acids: CAWSVGGPDEQYF. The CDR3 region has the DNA TGTGCCTGGAGTGTGGGGGGTCCAGACGAGCAGTACTTC.